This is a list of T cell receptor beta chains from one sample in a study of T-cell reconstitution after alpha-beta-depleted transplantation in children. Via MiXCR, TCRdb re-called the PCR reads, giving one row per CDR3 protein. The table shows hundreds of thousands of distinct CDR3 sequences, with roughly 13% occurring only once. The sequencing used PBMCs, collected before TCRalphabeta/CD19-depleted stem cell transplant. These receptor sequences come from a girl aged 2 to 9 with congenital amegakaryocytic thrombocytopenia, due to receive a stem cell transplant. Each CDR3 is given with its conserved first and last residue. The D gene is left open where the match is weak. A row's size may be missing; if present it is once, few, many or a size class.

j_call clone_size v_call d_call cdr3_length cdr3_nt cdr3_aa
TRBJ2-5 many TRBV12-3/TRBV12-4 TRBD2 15 TGTGCCAGCAGTTTGCTCGTCGGGAGGGTAGAGACCCAGTACTTC CASSLLVGRVETQYF
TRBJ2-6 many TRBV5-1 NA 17 TGCGCCAGCAGCTTTGGGGGGAGGCCCTCTGGGGCCAACGTCCTGACTTTC CASSFGGRPSGANVLTF
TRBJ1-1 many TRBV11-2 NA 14 TGTGCCAGCAGCTTAAGTCTTCGGAACACTGAAGCTTTCTTT CASSLSLRNTEAFF
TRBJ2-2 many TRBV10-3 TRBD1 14 TGTGCCACCTCCGGGACAGGGGAGACCGGGGAGCTGTTTTTT CATSGTGETGELFF
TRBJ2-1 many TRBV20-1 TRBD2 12 TGCAGTGCTACGGGAGGGTACAATGAGCAGTTCTTC CSATGGYNEQFF
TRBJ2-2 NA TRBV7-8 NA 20 TGTGCCAGCAGCGCCGCCACCGGGACATCACCTCGAGTAGACACCGGGGAGCTGTTTTTT CASSAATGTSPRVDTGELFF
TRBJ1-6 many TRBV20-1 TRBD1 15 TGCAGTGCCAACCGACAGGGGACAGATGTATCACCCCTCCACTTT CSANRQGTDVSPLHF
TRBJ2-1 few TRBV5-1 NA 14 TGCGCCAGCAGCTTACTAGGTTCAAGCAATGAGCAGTTCTTC CASSLLGSSNEQFF
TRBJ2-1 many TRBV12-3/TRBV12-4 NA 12 TGTGCCAGCAGTTTGGGCGGGTTAGTCCAGTTCTTC CASSLGGLVQFF
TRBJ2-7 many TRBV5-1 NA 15 TGCGCCAGCAGCTCCGGGCTCCGTGAAACCTACGAGCAGTACTTC CASSSGLRETYEQYF
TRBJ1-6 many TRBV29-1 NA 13 TGCAGCGAGGACCGCCGTCTTTCTTCACCCCTCCACTTT CSEDRRLSSPLHF
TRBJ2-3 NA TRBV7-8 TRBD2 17 TGTGCCAGCAGCCCCTTATTAGCGGGAGGGCGCACAGATACGCAGTATTTT CASSPLLAGGRTDTQYF
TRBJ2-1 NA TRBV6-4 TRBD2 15 TGTGCCAGCAGTGACCGGGAGGGAGTTGGCGATGAGCAGTTCTTC CASSDREGVGDEQFF
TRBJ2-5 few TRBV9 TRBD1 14 TGTGCCAGCAGCCGTACAGGGGAAAAAGAGACCCAGTACTTC CASSRTGEKETQYF
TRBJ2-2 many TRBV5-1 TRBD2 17 TGCGCCAGCAGCTTGGGTGCCCTAGCGGGAGTTGGCGGGGAGCTGTTTTTT CASSLGALAGVGGELFF
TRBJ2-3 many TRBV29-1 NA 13 TGCAGCGCAGGAGGGAGGCTCACAGATACGCAGTATTTT CSAGGRLTDTQYF
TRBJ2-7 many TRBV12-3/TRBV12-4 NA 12 TGTGCCAGCAGTTACGCGGGAAACGAGCAGTACTTC CASSYAGNEQYF
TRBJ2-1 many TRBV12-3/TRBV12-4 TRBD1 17 TGTGCCAGCAGCTTAACACTCGGGACAGGGGGCTACAATGAGCAGTTCTTC CASSLTLGTGGYNEQFF
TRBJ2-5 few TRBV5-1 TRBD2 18 TGCGCCAGCAGCTTGACTAGCGGGAATAATAGGGGCGGAGAGACCCAGTACTTC CASSLTSGNNRGGETQYF
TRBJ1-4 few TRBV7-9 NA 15 TGTGCCAGCAGCTTAATGAGGGCTGATAATGAAAAACTGTTTTTT CASSLMRADNEKLFF
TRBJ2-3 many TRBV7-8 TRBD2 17 TGTGCCAGCAGCCATCTAGCGGGAGCCAGGGGCACAGATACGCAGTATTTT CASSHLAGARGTDTQYF
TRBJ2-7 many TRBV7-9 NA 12 TGTGCCAGCAGCTTAAATCCCTGGGAGCAGTACTTC CASSLNPWEQYF
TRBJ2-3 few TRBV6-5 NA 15 TGTGCCAGCAGTTACTCTGGCCCTAGCACAGATACGCAGTATTTT CASSYSGPSTDTQYF
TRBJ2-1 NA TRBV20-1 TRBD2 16 TGCAGTGCTAGCGGGATAGCGGGAGTCTTCGACAATGAGCAGTTCTTC CSASGIAGVFDNEQFF
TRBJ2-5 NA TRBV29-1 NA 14 TGCAGCGTTGATCAGCCAGGGGCCGGGGAGACCCAGTACTTC CSVDQPGAGETQYF
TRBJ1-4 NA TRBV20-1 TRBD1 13 TGCAGTGCTAGGCCGGGACAGAATGAAAAACTGTTTTTT CSARPGQNEKLFF
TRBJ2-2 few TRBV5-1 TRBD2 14 TGCGCCAGCAGCTTAAGCGGGAGTGCCGGGGAGCTGTTTTTT CASSLSGSAGELFF
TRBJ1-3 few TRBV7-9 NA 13 TGTGCCACCCTCGGGGTAGCGGGAAACACCATATATTTT CATLGVAGNTIYF
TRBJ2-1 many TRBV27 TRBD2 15 TGTGCCAGCAGTCCAGGGACTAGCGTTGGTAATGAGCAGTTCTTC CASSPGTSVGNEQFF
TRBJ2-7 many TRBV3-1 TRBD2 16 TGTGCCAGCAGCGCGACGGGACTAGCGGGGACCTACGAGCAGTACTTC CASSATGLAGTYEQYF
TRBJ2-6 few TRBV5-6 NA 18 TGTGCCAGCAGACGTATAAAGGGTCGGCCGGGTGGGGCCAACGTCCTGACTTTC CASRRIKGRPGGANVLTF
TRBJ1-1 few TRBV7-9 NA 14 TGTGCCAGCAGCTCACCTCTGGGCTGCACTGAAGCTTTCTTT CASSSPLGCTEAFF
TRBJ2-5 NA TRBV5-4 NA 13 TGTGCCAGCAGCTTGGCTTCCCTCGAGACCCAGTACTTC CASSLASLETQYF
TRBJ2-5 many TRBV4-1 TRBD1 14 TGCGCCAGCAGCCAAATCGACAGGGAGGAGACCCAGTACTTC CASSQIDREETQYF
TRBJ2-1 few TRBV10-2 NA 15 TGCGCCAGCGGTCGGGACTTAAGCTCCTACAATGAGCAGTTCTTC CASGRDLSSYNEQFF
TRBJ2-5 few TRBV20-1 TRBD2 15 TGCAGTGCTAGTAGCCCTAGCGGAATGCAAGAGACCCAGTACTTC CSASSPSGMQETQYF
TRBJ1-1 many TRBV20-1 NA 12 TGCAGTGCTGGGGACCGGAACACTGAAGCTTTCTTT CSAGDRNTEAFF
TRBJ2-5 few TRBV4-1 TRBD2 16 TGCGCCAGCAGCCGAAACCCGACTAGCGGCGGAGAGACCCAGTACTTC CASSRNPTSGGETQYF
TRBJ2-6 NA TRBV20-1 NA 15 TGCAGTGCTAGAGATCCCCACTCTGGGGCCAACGTCCTGACTTTC CSARDPHSGANVLTF
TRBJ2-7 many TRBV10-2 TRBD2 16 TGCGCCAGCAGTGGAATCCAGGGAGGGAGCTCCTACGAGCAGTACTTC CASSGIQGGSSYEQYF
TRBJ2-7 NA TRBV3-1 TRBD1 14 TGTGCCAGCAGCTTCTCGGACAGGGACTACGAGCAGTACTTC CASSFSDRDYEQYF
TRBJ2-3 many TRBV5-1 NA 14 TGCGCCAGCAGCTTGCCCCCCGGGGCAGATACGCAGTATTTT CASSLPPGADTQYF